This T cell receptor beta chain appears in the sequencing data of a study of cytotoxic CD8 clonotypes in ibrutinib-treated CLL. Genomic DNA (roughly 2 micrograms) was obtained from cryopreserved PBMCs for construction of TCR beta libraries. General study results and limits: Clonality went up at ibrutinib response and then declined back toward baseline at progression. Patients had baseline clonality above age-matched healthy donors, and this clonality moved with circulating CD8+ T-cell counts.

In the case of this clone: What it binds is unknown.

Deep sequencing aimed at 1 in 200,000 to 1 in 1 million T cells' resolution. Method: immunoSEQ multiplex PCR; TCRdb's copy keeps in-frame clones and lacks some. The sample contains tens of thousands of clones, roughly two thirds of which appear only once. The CDR3 has 17 residues. Germline V gene data show CDR1 as SGHDN and CDR2 as FVKESK. The V end was cut by 0 bases, the J end by 1 base, with 14 bases between. This clonotype originated in a human donor with chronic lymphocytic leukemia. The sample in question was PBMCs, obtained after 12 months of ibrutinib treatment. The chain combines TRBV14 with TRBJ2-3, with D hard to call. As DNA, the CDR3 is TGTGCCAGCAGCCAAGATAGGTACCCGGGTGGCACAGATACGCAGTATTTT. Its translation is CASSQDRYPGGTDTQYF.